Shown below are 4 T cell receptor beta chains from a single sample sequenced in a study of shared clonotypes between healthy human individuals. Produced via immunoSEQ multiplex PCR; TCRdb's table is partial and in-frame only. The sample includes 550,000 to 800,000 clones, about 74% of them seen just once. The source material was memory CD4+ T cells sorted from blood. Subset noted: CD45RA-negative fraction. The receptors were sampled from a woman younger than 45 in good health.

J is TRBJ2-7 and V is TRBV2, with D perhaps matching TRBD1 or TRBD2 (5 bases each). V lost 9 bases, J lost 2 bases, and 23 bases lay in between. Germline CDR1 and CDR2: SNHLY and FYNNEI. The CDR3 totals 16 residues. The CDR3 bases are TGTGCCAGTGGGGGAGTAGGACTTTCCTCGACCTACGAGCAGTACTTC. Translating gives CASGGVGLSSTYEQYF.

V is TRBV6-1 and J is TRBJ2-7; 8 nucleotides match TRBD1. J lost 3 bases, V lost 0 bases, and 7 bases had no gene match. Germline lookup yields CDR1 MNHNS and CDR2 SASEGT. This CDR3 has 16 residues. In DNA, the CDR3 is TGTGCCAGCAGTGAAGCACAGGGGGGTACTTTCTACGAGCAGTACTTC. This encodes CASSEAQGGTFYEQYF.

The CDR3 bases are TGCGCCAGCAGCCAGGGTCTAGCCACGACAGGTCAATTCTACGAGCAGTACTTC. This translates into CASSQGLATTGQFYEQYF. This chain joins TRBV4-1 and TRBJ2-7; weak D call: TRBD1 (6 bases). V was shortened by 3 bases and J by 3 bases, with 24 bases between the two germline ends. This CDR3 has 18 amino acids. Germline V gene sequence: CDR1 MGHRA, CDR2 YSYEKL.

This chain links TRBV5-6 with TRBJ2-1; D possibly corresponds to TRBD2 (5 bases). Trimming pared 0 bases from V and 4 bases from J, leaving 14 bases between. Per germline, CDR1 SGHDT and CDR2 YYEEEE. CDR3 length equals 16 residues. The CDR3 region has the DNA TGTGCCAGCAGCTTGGATTACGGGGTAACGTACAATGAGCAGTTCTTC. Protein product: CASSLDYGVTYNEQFF.